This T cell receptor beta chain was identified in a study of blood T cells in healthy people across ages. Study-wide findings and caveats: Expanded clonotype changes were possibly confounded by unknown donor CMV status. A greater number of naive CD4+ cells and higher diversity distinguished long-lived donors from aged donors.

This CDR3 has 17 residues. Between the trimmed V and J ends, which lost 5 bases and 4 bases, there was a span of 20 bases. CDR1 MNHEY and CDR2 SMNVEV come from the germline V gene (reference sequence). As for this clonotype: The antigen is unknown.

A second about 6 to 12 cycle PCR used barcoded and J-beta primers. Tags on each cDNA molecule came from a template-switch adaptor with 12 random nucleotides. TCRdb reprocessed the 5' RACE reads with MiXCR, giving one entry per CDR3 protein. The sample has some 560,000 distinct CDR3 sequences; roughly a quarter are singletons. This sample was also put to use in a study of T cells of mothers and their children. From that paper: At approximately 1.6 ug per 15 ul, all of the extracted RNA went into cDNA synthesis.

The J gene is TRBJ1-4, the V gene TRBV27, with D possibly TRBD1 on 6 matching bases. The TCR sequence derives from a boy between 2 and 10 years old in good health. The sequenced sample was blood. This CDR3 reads CASSPRQARSVNEKLFF. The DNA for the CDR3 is TGTGCCAGCAGTCCACGACAGGCGCGGTCGGTTAATGAAAAACTGTTTTTT.